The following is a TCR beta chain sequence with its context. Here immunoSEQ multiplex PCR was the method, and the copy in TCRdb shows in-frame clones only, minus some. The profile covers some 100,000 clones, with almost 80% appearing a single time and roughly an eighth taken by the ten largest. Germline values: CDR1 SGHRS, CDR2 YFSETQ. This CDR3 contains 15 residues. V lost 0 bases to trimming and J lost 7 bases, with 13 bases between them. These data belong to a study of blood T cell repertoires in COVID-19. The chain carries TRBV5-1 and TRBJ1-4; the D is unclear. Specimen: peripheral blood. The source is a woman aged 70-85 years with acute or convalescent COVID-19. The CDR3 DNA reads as TGCGCCAGCAGCTTGGAGCCGGGTTCGGGTGAAAAACTGTTTTTT. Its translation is CASSLEPGSGEKLFF. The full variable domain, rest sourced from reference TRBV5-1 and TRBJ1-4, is KAGVTQTPRYLIKTRGQQVTLSCSPISGHRSVSWYQQTPGQGLQFLFEYFSETQRNKGNFPGRFSGRQFSNSRSEMNVSTLELGDSALYLCASSLEPGSGEKLFFGSGTQLSVL.